Listed below are T cell receptor beta chains from one sample, sequenced in a study of blood T cell repertoires in COVID-19. The data were produced by immunoSEQ multiplex PCR, yet TCRdb's version contains in-frame clones alone and is incomplete. This sample has more than 150,000 clones, with about four fifths found just once. Sequencing was performed on peripheral blood. The receptors were gathered from a woman older than 75 with COVID-19, enrolled during active disease. Each CDR3 is given with its conserved first and last residue. Each record gives: CDR3 length, V gene, D gene, J gene, clone size, CDR3 protein, CDR3 DNA. D genes are given only for firm matches. The listing skips clone size in some rows; elsewhere it reads once, few, many or a size class.

>15|TRBV5-1|TRBD1|TRBJ2-5|once
CASSPRGTDQETQYF
TGCGCCAGCAGCCCGCGAGGGACAGACCAAGAGACCCAGTACTTC
>15|TRBV6-6|TRBD2|TRBJ2-5|-
CASSYSASGMETQYF
TGTGCCAGCAGTTACTCGGCTAGCGGGATGGAGACCCAGTACTTC
>17|TRBV11-3|-|TRBJ2-3|once
CASSLIWGTPSTDTQYF
TGTGCCAGCAGCTTAATTTGGGGGACTCCTAGCACAGATACGCAGTATTTT
>13|TRBV18|-|TRBJ2-1|-
CASSPVPPGVQFF
TGTGCCAGCTCACCAGTCCCTCCGGGGGTGCAGTTCTTC
>12|TRBV5-4|-|TRBJ2-3|-
CASSSSTDTQYF
TGTGCCAGCAGCTCAAGCACAGATACGCAGTATTTT
>18|TRBV4-1|TRBD1|TRBJ2-1|-
CASSWGQGDRRTYNEQFF
TGCGCCAGCAGCTGGGGACAGGGGGACAGAAGGACCTACAATGAGCAGTTCTTC
>14|TRBV19|-|TRBJ1-2|-
CASSVQGRGYGYTF
TGTGCCAGTAGTGTACAGGGTCGGGGCTATGGCTACACCTTC
>11|TRBV12-3/TRBV12-4|-|TRBJ1-2|-
CASSSSYGYTF
TGTGCCAGCAGCTCCAGCTATGGCTACACCTTC
>15|TRBV5-4|-|TRBJ1-6|few
CASSPKTGPNSPLHF
TGTGCCAGCAGCCCTAAAACAGGGCCCAATTCACCCCTCCACTTT
>14|TRBV5-1|-|TRBJ1-2|-
CASSLEFRGHGYTF
TGCGCCAGCAGCTTAGAGTTCAGGGGTCATGGCTACACCTTC
>13|TRBV3-1/TRBV3-2|-|TRBJ2-3|-
CASSQRGPDTQYF
TGTGCCAGCAGCCAAAGGGGCCCAGATACGCAGTATTTT
>16|TRBV7-2|TRBD1|TRBJ1-2|-
CASSLVQGQTNYGYTF
TGTGCCAGCAGCTTAGTACAGGGGCAAACTAACTATGGCTACACCTTC
>16|TRBV7-9|TRBD2|TRBJ2-3|-
CASSLAVTSGTDTQYF
TGTGCCAGCAGCTTAGCAGTGACTAGCGGGACAGATACGCAGTATTTT
>14|TRBV5-1|-|TRBJ2-7|-
CASSHPGSSYEQYF
TGCGCCAGCAGCCACCCGGGGAGCTCCTACGAGCAGTACTTC
>15|TRBV28|-|TRBJ1-1|-
CASSFVGVGLPPTFF
TGTGCCAGCAGTTTTGTGGGAGTCGGGTTGCCACCGACTTTCTTT
>14|TRBV13|TRBD1|TRBJ2-7|-
CASRHGTGVSEQYF
TGTGCCAGCCGGCATGGGACAGGGGTATCCGAGCAGTACTTC
>17|TRBV19|-|TRBJ2-3|few
CASTPLPSTPFTDTQYF
TGTGCCAGTACTCCTCTACCCTCTACCCCTTTCACAGATACGCAGTATTTT
>14|TRBV9|-|TRBJ1-3|few
CASSVVSFGNTIYF
TGTGCCAGCAGCGTTGTATCCTTTGGAAACACCATATATTTT
>17|TRBV29-1|-|TRBJ2-7|-
CSVEDLGENGGAYEQYF
TGCAGCGTTGAAGATCTAGGTGAAAACGGGGGAGCCTACGAGCAGTACTTC
>14|TRBV2|TRBD1|TRBJ2-6|once
CASRDRAGANVLTF
TGTGCCAGCAGGGACAGGGCTGGGGCCAACGTCCTGACTTTC
>12|TRBV5-4|-|TRBJ1-5|-
CASSLQGQPQHF
TGTGCCAGCAGCTTACAGGGACAGCCCCAGCATTTT
>16|TRBV4-3|-|TRBJ1-4|-
CASSQDFFREGEKLFF
TGCGCCAGCAGCCAAGATTTTTTCAGGGAGGGAGAAAAACTGTTTTTT
>13|TRBV30|-|TRBJ1-2|-
CAWSATGLDGYTF
TGTGCCTGGAGTGCGACAGGATTAGATGGCTACACCTTC
>14|TRBV28|TRBD2|TRBJ2-1|-
CASSLLAGDNEQFF
TGTGCCAGCAGTTTATTAGCGGGAGACAATGAGCAGTTCTTC